What follows describes a single T cell receptor (beta chain). Its antigen is unidentified. This CDR3 comprises 14 residues. Germline-derived CDR1 and CDR2 are MNHNS and SASEGT. Trimming took off 6 bases at V and 9 bases at J, with 15 bases between the two ends. Via MiXCR, TCRdb re-called the 5' RACE reads, giving one row per CDR3 protein. The sample holds some 450,000 distinct CDR3 sequences, roughly 15% seen once. The data derive from a study of CD8 T cells in ankylosing spondylitis. Whole-study results and caveats: Disease-linked clones were CD8+ and relatively rare in peripheral blood. Reportedly, disease-linked clones are significantly enriched in ankylosing spondylitis patients' matched synovial fluid. Some of these motif variants have turned up before, in reports on reactive arthritis synovial fluid and blood. Ankylosing spondylitis blood appeared to be characterized by a TCR beta motif of about eight highly homologous variants.

This TCR came from a male donor with ankylosing spondylitis. Sequencing was done on a sample of blood, either unsorted or a sorted T cell fraction (not recorded which). The rearrangement uses TRBV6-1 and TRBJ1-6; D is possibly TRBD1 (6 bases). The CDR3 protein is CASRAPGDRSPLHF. The CDR3 coding sequence is TGTGCCAGCAGGGCCCCAGGGGACCGTTCACCCCTCCACTTT.